The next 4 T cell receptor beta chains were all read from a single sample in a study of human CD8 memory T cell subsets. By UMI-labeled 5' RACE, the TCR beta libraries were made. TCRdb derives one entry per CDR3 protein from the 5' RACE reads, leaving out DNA. This repertoire comprises about 3,200 distinct CDR3 sequences; its ten largest clones make up under 40%. The sequenced material came from CD8+ T cells from PBMCs. Receptors were obtained from a human donor in good health.

The chain carries TRBV20-1 and TRBJ2-3; the D call of TRBD1 rests on TCRdb alone, since no DNA is present to check it. The germline CDR1 and CDR2 sequences are DFQATT and SNEGSKA (reference sequence). The CDR3 has 16 amino acids. Here the CDR3 reads CSARDIWTGGKDTQYF.

This chain links TRBV6-5 with TRBJ2-7. This CDR3 has 14 amino acids. Germline V lookup: CDR1 MNHEY, CDR2 SVGAGI. CDR3 amino acids: CASSYSGWSYEQYF.

The chain couples TRBV20-1 to TRBJ2-3; TCRdb returns TRBD2, unconfirmable since there is no DNA. The germline gives CDR1 DFQATT, CDR2 SNEGSKA (reference sequence). The CDR3 is 19 amino acids. The chain's CDR3 is CSARDTGLAGGFDTDTQYF.

Frequency places this clonotype as large. The gene calls are TRBV28 and TRBJ2-7; TCRdb names TRBD1, which stays unverified in the absence of DNA. This CDR3 spans 14 amino acids. Germline V CDR1 and CDR2: MDHEN, SYDVKM. CDR3 sequence reads: CASSFGTGRYEQYF.